A selection of T cell receptor beta chains follows, all from one sample in a study of shared clonotypes between healthy human individuals. Clones were read by immunoSEQ multiplex PCR, and TCRdb kept only the in-frame ones, dropping some. Of about 490,000 clones in the sample, roughly four fifths were seen once. Sequencing input: PBMCs. The receptors derive from a woman in her thirties or forties in good health. Some clones in this sample may be carry-over from other donors' samples. Each CDR3 is given with its conserved first and last residue. Each record gives: D gene, CDR3 length, J gene, V gene, clone size, CDR3 protein, CDR3 DNA. The D gene is left open where the match is weak. Clone size appears in some rows only: once, few, many, or a class for an expanded clone.

>TRBD1|16|TRBJ1-4|TRBV25-1|-
CASSVYLGQAGEKLFF
TGTGCCAGCAGTGTATACTTGGGACAGGCAGGAGAAAAACTGTTTTTT
>TRBD1|14|TRBJ1-2|TRBV7-9|-
CASSLPTGAYGYTF
TGTGCCAGCAGCTTACCGACAGGGGCCTATGGCTACACCTTC
>-|14|TRBJ2-1|TRBV7-2|-
CASSLSGGGNEQFF
TGTGCCAGCAGCTTAAGCGGAGGGGGTAATGAGCAGTTCTTC
>-|15|TRBJ2-3|TRBV2|once
CASSQTRLPTDTQYF
TGTGCCAGCAGTCAGACGAGGTTACCCACAGATACGCAGTATTTT
>TRBD2|16|TRBJ2-6|TRBV19|-
CASSPSGRFGANVLTF
TGTGCCAGTAGTCCTAGCGGGAGATTTGGGGCCAACGTCCTGACTTTC
>-|14|TRBJ1-1|TRBV5-4|-
CASSQGQRNTEAFF
TGTGCCAGCAGCCAGGGACAACGGAACACTGAAGCTTTCTTT
>TRBD1|14|TRBJ2-7|TRBV9|-
CASGPGTGVREQYF
TGTGCCAGCGGACCCGGGACAGGGGTTCGCGAGCAGTACTTC
>-|13|TRBJ1-2|TRBV28|few
CASSLTAIDGYTF
TGTGCCAGCAGTTTGACGGCTATAGATGGCTACACCTTC
>-|15|TRBJ1-1|TRBV9|-
CASSVASGLNTEAFF
TGTGCCAGCAGCGTGGCTTCAGGGTTGAACACTGAAGCTTTCTTT
>TRBD2|19|TRBJ2-5|TRBV13|once
CASSNQTGLAGNVQETQYF
TGTGCCAGCAGCAACCAAACCGGACTAGCGGGAAACGTCCAAGAGACCCAGTACTTC
>-|17|TRBJ1-4|TRBV19|few
CASTTPSWGRRREKLFF
TGTGCCAGTACTACTCCCTCGTGGGGGCGTCGACGTGAAAAACTGTTTTTT
>TRBD1|14|TRBJ2-7|TRBV27|once
CASSPTGGLYEQYF
TGTGCCAGCAGTCCGACAGGGGGGCTCTACGAGCAGTACTTC
>-|13|TRBJ2-1|TRBV4-1|-
CASSLVPYNEQFF
TGCGCCAGCAGTCTAGTGCCGTACAATGAGCAGTTCTTC
>-|17|TRBJ2-3|TRBV18|-
CASSPPDRTASTDTQYF
TGTGCCAGCTCACCACCAGACCGGACAGCTAGCACAGATACGCAGTATTTT
>-|12|TRBJ1-2|TRBV6-1|-
CASSADSYGYTF
TGTGCCAGCAGTGCTGACAGCTATGGCTACACCTTC
>TRBD2|16|TRBJ2-3|TRBV7-2|-
CASSLPGTSGRHTQYF
TGTGCCAGCAGCTTACCCGGGACTAGCGGGAGGCATACGCAGTATTTT
>-|13|TRBJ2-7|TRBV27|few
CASSLGGSYEQYF
TGTGCCAGCAGTTTAGGCGGCTCCTACGAGCAGTACTTC
>TRBD1|13|TRBJ2-3|TRBV7-2|-
CASSYDREDTQYF
TGTGCCAGCAGCTACGACAGGGAAGATACGCAGTATTTT
>-|12|TRBJ2-3|TRBV29-1|-
CSVGAMTDTQYF
TGCAGCGTTGGGGCCATGACAGATACGCAGTATTTT
>-|14|TRBJ1-1|TRBV7-2|-
CASSLAAQGTEAFF
TGTGCCAGCAGCTTAGCGGCACAGGGAACTGAAGCTTTCTTT
>-|17|TRBJ1-5|TRBV19|-
CASSYGVTGYSNQPQHF
TGTGCCAGTAGTTATGGCGTCACAGGCTATAGCAATCAGCCCCAGCATTTT
>TRBD2|19|TRBJ2-7|TRBV29-1|once
CSVEHPGGSAGGRPYEQYF
TGCAGCGTTGAACATCCAGGGGGCTCAGCGGGAGGGAGACCCTACGAGCAGTACTTC
>-|13|TRBJ2-5|TRBV2|-
CALERALQETQYF
TGTGCTCTCGAAAGGGCTCTCCAAGAGACCCAGTACTTC
>-|19|TRBJ2-1|TRBV10-3|-
CAISGPGAKGASSYNEQFF
TGTGCCATCAGTGGACCGGGAGCCAAGGGAGCTAGCTCCTACAATGAGCAGTTCTTC
>-|15|TRBJ2-1|TRBV6-4|few
CASTESAGGNNEQFF
TGTGCCAGCACCGAATCGGCAGGCGGGAACAATGAGCAGTTCTTC
>-|16|TRBJ2-1|TRBV7-2|-
CASSLLSVSSYNEQFF
TGTGCCAGCAGCTTACTGAGCGTAAGCTCCTACAATGAGCAGTTCTTC
>TRBD2|13|TRBJ2-7|TRBV27|-
CASSFREGDEQYF
TGTGCCAGCAGTTTCCGGGAGGGGGACGAGCAGTACTTC
>-|15|TRBJ1-2|TRBV27|-
CASSPRQPSPYGYTF
TGTGCCAGCAGTCCCAGACAGCCATCCCCCTATGGCTACACCTTC
>TRBD2|14|TRBJ2-4|TRBV30|once
CAWMAGTSGDIQYF
TGTGCCTGGATGGCGGGGACTAGCGGGGACATTCAGTACTTC
>-|13|TRBJ1-4|TRBV10-3|many
CAISAGEGEKLFF
TGTGCCATCAGTGCTGGGGAAGGTGAAAAACTGTTTTTT
>-|14|TRBJ2-3|TRBV5-4|-
CASSWGLTLDTQYF
TGTGCCAGCAGCTGGGGACTTACCCTGGATACGCAGTATTTT
>TRBD1|15|TRBJ1-4|TRBV18|-
CASSPGGAVKEKLFF
TGTGCCAGCTCTCCAGGGGGCGCGGTTAAGGAAAAACTGTTTTTT
>TRBD1|15|TRBJ1-1|TRBV28|-
CASSIALGTGVEAFF
TGTGCCAGCAGTATCGCCCTAGGGACAGGGGTTGAAGCTTTCTTT
>-|13|TRBJ1-2|TRBV6-1|-
CASSERSFYGYTF
TGTGCCAGCAGTGAAAGGTCCTTCTATGGCTACACCTTC
>-|13|TRBJ2-5|TRBV18|-
CASSPPSQETQYF
TGTGCCAGCTCACCACCCAGCCAAGAGACCCAGTACTTC
>TRBD1|18|TRBJ2-7|TRBV7-2|-
CASSLTGGAGVFVYEQYF
TGTGCCAGCAGCCTCACAGGGGGCGCGGGAGTGTTTGTCTACGAGCAGTACTTC
>-|15|TRBJ2-5|TRBV30|-
CAWSAHFQGIETQYF
TGTGCCTGGAGTGCCCACTTCCAGGGAATAGAGACCCAGTACTTC
>-|12|TRBJ2-3|TRBV11-2|-
CASSSWGDTQYF
TGTGCCAGCAGCTCGTGGGGGGATACGCAGTATTTT
>-|15|TRBJ2-1|TRBV28|-
CASSLMLTGYNEQFF
TGTGCCAGCAGTTTAATGCTGACTGGCTACAATGAGCAGTTCTTC
>-|14|TRBJ2-1|TRBV28|-
CASSPWTEINEQFF
TGTGCCAGCAGCCCCTGGACAGAAATCAATGAGCAGTTCTTC
>TRBD1|15|TRBJ1-5|TRBV28|-
CASILRTGIRQPQHF
TGTGCCAGCATACTCCGGACAGGGATCCGTCAGCCCCAGCATTTT
>-|16|TRBJ1-3|TRBV5-4|-
CASSLAPAISGNTIYF
TGTGCCAGCAGCTTGGCCCCAGCTATCTCTGGAAACACCATATATTTT
>TRBD1|12|TRBJ2-7|TRBV30|once
CAWGDSRYEQYF
TGTGCCTGGGGGGACAGCCGCTACGAGCAGTACTTC
>TRBD2|16|TRBJ2-7|TRBV10-2|-
CASRTRASGNPYEQYF
TGCGCCAGCAGAACGCGGGCTAGCGGGAACCCCTACGAGCAGTACTTC
>-|14|TRBJ1-4|TRBV7-2|few
CASSTQGPYEKLFF
TGTGCCAGCAGCACGCAGGGACCTTATGAAAAACTGTTTTTT
>-|11|TRBJ2-1|TRBV7-8|-
CASSGYNEQFF
TGTGCCAGCAGTGGCTACAATGAGCAGTTCTTC
>-|14|TRBJ2-1|TRBV27|-
CASSHPGQRNEQFF
TGTGCCAGCAGTCACCCGGGACAAAGGAATGAGCAGTTCTTC
>TRBD1|13|TRBJ1-6|TRBV30|once
CARTQGFGSPLHF
TGTGCCCGGACACAGGGGTTTGGTTCACCCCTCCACTTT
>-|15|TRBJ1-1|TRBV4-2|-
CASSQIVSDSTEAFF
TGTGCCAGCAGCCAAATCGTCTCGGACAGTACTGAAGCTTTCTTT
>-|14|TRBJ1-5|TRBV27|once
CASSPVREGQPQHF
TGTGCCAGCAGTCCCGTCCGGGAGGGTCAGCCCCAGCATTTT
>TRBD2|20|TRBJ2-7|TRBV28|-
CASSDTLGLAGGPSPHEQYF
TGTGCCAGCAGTGATACCCTGGGACTAGCGGGAGGGCCCTCGCCCCACGAGCAGTACTTC
>TRBD1|14|TRBJ2-3|TRBV10-3|-
CAAGTGSYTDTQYF
TGTGCCGCCGGGACAGGGTCGTACACAGATACGCAGTATTTT
>-|14|TRBJ2-2|TRBV11-3|-
CASSTGPLTGELFF
TGTGCCAGCAGCACAGGACCACTCACCGGGGAGCTGTTTTTT
>-|15|TRBJ2-2|TRBV5-1|-
CASSLGSPNTGELFF
TGCGCCAGCAGCTTGGGATCCCCGAACACCGGGGAGCTGTTTTTT
>TRBD2|14|TRBJ2-1|TRBV4-2|few
CASSQGDYENEQFF
TGTGCCAGCAGCCAAGGGGACTACGAAAATGAGCAGTTCTTC
>-|19|TRBJ1-5|TRBV5-8|once
CASSEVGAYAGFPTQPQHF
TGTGCCAGCAGCGAGGTCGGGGCATACGCGGGTTTTCCAACACAGCCCCAGCATTTT
>-|13|TRBJ1-4|TRBV2|-
CASRRQANEKLFF
TGTGCCAGCCGTCGACAGGCTAATGAAAAACTGTTTTTT
>TRBD2|12|TRBJ2-1|TRBV29-1|-
CSTGLGDNEQFF
TGCAGCACTGGACTAGGGGACAATGAGCAGTTCTTC
>TRBD2|14|TRBJ2-2|TRBV5-1|-
CASSSTSGTGELFF
TGCGCCAGCAGCTCGACTAGCGGGACCGGGGAGCTGTTTTTT